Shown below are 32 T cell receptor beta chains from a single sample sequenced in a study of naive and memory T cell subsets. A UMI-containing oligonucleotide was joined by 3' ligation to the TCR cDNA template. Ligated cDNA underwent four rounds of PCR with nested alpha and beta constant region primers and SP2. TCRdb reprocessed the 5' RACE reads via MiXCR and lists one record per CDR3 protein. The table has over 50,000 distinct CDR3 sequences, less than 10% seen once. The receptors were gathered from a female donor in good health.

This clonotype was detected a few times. The CDR3 here is CASSPYRAGELFF. CDR3 nucleotide sequence: TGTGCCAGCAGCCCCTACAGGGCCGGGGAGCTGTTTTTT. The chain combines TRBV9 with TRBJ2-2, with D possibly matching TRBD1 (6 bases). Germline V gene data show CDR1 as SGDLS and CDR2 as YYNGEE. CDR3 length: 13 residues. The V end lost 4 bases, the J end lost 6 bases, and 10 bases lay between the germline ends.

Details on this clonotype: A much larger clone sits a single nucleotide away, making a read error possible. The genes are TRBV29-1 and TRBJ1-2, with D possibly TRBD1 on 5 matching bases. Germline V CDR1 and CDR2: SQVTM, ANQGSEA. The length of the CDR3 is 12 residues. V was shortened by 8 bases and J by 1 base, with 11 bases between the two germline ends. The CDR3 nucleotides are TGCAGCACCGGGGCCCTTAACTATGGCTACACCTTC. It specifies CSTGALNYGYTF.

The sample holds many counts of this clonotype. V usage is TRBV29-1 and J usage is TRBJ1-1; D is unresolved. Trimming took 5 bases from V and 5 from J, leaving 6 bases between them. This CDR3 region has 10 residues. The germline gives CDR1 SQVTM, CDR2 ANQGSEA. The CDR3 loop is CSVQFTEAFF. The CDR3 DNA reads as TGCAGCGTTCAGTTTACTGAAGCTTTCTTT.

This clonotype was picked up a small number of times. The CDR3 nucleotides are TGTGCCAGCAGTTTCTATCCCCGATCGGGAGGCTACACCTTC. As protein: CASSFYPRSGGYTF. This chain links TRBV27 with TRBJ1-2; D unclear. Trimming shortened V by 3 bases and J by 8 bases, and 16 bases separated the two germline ends. Looked up from germline, CDR1 is MNHEY and CDR2 is SMNVEV (reference sequence). The CDR3 sequence is 14 residues long.

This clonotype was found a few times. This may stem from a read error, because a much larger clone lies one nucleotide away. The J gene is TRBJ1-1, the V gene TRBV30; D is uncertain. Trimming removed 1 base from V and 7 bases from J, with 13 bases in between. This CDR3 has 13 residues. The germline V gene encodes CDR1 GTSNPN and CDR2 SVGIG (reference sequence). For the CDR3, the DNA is TGTGCCTGGAGTGCTTCCCCGAGGCTTGAAGCTTTCTTT. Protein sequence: CAWSASPRLEAFF.

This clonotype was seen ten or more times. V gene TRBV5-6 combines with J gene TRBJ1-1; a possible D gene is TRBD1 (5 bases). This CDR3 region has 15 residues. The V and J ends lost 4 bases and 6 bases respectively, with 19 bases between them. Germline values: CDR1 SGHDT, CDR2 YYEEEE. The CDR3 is CASSVDRDVEPEAFF. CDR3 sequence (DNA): TGTGCCAGCAGCGTCGACCGGGACGTCGAACCTGAAGCTTTCTTT.

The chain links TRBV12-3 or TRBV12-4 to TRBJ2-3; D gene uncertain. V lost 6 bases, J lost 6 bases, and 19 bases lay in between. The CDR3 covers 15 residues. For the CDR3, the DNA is TGTGCCAGCAGCTTGGAGACTGGGCCAGCGGATACGCAGTATTTT. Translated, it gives CASSLETGPADTQYF.

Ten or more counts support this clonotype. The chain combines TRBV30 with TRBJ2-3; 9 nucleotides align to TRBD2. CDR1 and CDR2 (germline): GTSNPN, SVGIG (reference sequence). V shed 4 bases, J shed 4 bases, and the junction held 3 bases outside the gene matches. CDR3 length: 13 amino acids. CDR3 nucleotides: TGTGCCTGGACTAGCGGGGTGGCAGATACGCAGTATTTT. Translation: CAWTSGVADTQYF.

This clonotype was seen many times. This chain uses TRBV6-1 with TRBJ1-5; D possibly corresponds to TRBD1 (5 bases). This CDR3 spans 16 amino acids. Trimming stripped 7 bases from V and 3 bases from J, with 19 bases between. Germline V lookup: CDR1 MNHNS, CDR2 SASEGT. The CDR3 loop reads CASTLWGELPNQPQHF. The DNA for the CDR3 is TGTGCCAGCACCCTCTGGGGGGAGCTACCCAATCAGCCCCAGCATTTT.

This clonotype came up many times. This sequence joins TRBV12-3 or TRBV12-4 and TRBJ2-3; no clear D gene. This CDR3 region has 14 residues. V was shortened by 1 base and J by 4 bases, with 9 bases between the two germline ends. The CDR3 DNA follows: TGTGCCAGCAGTTTAGGAACGGCGCCAGATACGCAGTATTTT. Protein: CASSLGTAPDTQYF.

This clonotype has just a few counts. The DNA for the CDR3 is TGCAGTGAGAAGCGGGGGGGCCGTGAGCAGTTCTTC. This sequence encodes CSEKRGGREQFF. V is TRBV20-1 and J is TRBJ2-1; 10 bases are shared with TRBD2. CDR1 and CDR2 (germline): DFQATT, SNEGSKA (reference sequence). This CDR3 has 12 residues. V dropped 7 bases and J dropped 9; count of bases not matched to a gene: 6.

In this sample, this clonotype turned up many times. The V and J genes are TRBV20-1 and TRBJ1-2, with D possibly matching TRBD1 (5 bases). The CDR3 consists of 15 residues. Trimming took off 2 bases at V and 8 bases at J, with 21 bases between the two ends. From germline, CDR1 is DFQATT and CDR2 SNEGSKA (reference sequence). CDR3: CSARLPGRREGGYTF. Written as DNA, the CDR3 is TGCAGTGCTAGACTTCCGGGACGCAGGGAGGGAGGCTACACCTTC.

For the CDR3, the DNA is TGTGCCAGCAGTTTAACTCCGGGGACAGACATGAACACTGAAGCTTTCTTT. Residues: CASSLTPGTDMNTEAFF. The rearrangement links TRBV28 to TRBJ1-1; 7 positions agree with TRBD1. The V gene end was trimmed by 2 bases and the J gene end by 0 bases; junction bases not matched to a gene: 9. This CDR3 is built from 17 residues. CDR1 is MDHEN and CDR2 is SYDVKM in the germline V gene.

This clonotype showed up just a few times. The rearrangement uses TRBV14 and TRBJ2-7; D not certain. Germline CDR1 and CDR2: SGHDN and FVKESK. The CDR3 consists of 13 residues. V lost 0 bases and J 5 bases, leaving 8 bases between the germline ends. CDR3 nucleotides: TGTGCCAGCAGCCAAGATCGGCGCGACGAGCAGTACTTC. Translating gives CASSQDRRDEQYF.

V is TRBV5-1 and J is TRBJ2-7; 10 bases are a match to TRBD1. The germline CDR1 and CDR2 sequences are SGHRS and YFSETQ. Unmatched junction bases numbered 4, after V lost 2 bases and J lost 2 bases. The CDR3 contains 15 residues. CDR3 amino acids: CASSLSGTGAYEQYF. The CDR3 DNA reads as TGCGCCAGCAGCTTATCCGGGACAGGGGCCTACGAGCAGTACTTC.

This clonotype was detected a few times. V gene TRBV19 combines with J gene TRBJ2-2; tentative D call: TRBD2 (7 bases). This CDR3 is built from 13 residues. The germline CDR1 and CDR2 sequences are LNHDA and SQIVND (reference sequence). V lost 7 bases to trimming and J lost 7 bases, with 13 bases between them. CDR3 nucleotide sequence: TGTGCCAGTATGGCGGGGGCAGGCGGGGAGCTGTTTTTT. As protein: CASMAGAGGELFF.

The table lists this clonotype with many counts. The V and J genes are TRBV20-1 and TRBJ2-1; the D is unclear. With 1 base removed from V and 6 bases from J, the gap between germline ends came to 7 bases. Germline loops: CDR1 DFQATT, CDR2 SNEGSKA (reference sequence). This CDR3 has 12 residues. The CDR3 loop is CSARVQFNEQFF. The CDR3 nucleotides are TGCAGTGCTAGAGTCCAATTCAATGAGCAGTTCTTC.

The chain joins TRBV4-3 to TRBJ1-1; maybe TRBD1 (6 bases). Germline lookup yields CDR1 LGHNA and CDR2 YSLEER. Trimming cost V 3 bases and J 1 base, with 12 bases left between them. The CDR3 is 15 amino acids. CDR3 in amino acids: CASSHLDRPNTEAFF. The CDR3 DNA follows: TGCGCCAGCAGCCACCTGGACAGACCGAACACTGAAGCTTTCTTT.

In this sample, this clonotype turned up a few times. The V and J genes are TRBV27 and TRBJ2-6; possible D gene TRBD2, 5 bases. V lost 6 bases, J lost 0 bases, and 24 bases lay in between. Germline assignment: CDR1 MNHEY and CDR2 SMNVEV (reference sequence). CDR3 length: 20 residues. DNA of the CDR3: TGTGCCAGCAGAAGGGAGACCCTCCTTCCCTGGGACTCTGGGGCCAACGTCCTGACTTTC. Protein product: CASRRETLLPWDSGANVLTF. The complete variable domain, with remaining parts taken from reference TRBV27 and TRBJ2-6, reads EAQVTQNPRYLITVTGKKLTVTCSQNMNHEYMSWYRQDPGLGLRQIYYSMNVEVTDKGDVPEGYKVSRKEKRNFPLILESPSPNQTSLYFCASRRETLLPWDSGANVLTFGAGSRLTVL.

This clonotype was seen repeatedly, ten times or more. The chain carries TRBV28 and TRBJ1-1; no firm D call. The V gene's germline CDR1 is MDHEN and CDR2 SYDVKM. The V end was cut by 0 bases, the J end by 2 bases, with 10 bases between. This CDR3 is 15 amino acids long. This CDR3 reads CASSLWGRTNTEAFF. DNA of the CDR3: TGTGCCAGCAGTTTATGGGGCAGAACTAACACTGAAGCTTTCTTT.

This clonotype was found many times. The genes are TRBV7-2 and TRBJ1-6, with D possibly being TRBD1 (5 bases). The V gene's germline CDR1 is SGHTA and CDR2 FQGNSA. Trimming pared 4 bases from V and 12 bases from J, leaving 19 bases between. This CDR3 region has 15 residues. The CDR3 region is CASSSQSRQTVPLHF. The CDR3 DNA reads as TGTGCCAGCAGCTCTCAAAGTAGACAGACTGTACCCCTCCACTTT.

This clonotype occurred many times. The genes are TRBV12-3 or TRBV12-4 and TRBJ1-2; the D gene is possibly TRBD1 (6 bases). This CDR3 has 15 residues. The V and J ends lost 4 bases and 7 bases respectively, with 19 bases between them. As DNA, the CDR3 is TGTGCCAGCAGTTCCGGGACACGGGATTATAGTGGCTACACCTTC. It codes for CASSSGTRDYSGYTF.

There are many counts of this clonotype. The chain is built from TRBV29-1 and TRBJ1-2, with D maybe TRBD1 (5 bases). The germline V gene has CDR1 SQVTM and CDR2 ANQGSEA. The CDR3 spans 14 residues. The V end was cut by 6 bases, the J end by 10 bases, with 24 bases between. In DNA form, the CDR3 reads TGCAGCGTCTCACGGACCGCGGGGACCCAGTCCTACACCTTC. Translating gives CSVSRTAGTQSYTF.

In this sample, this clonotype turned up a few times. CDR3 in amino acids: CASSPVGTGNYEQYF. In DNA form, the CDR3 reads TGTGCCAGCTCACCGGTAGGGACAGGGAACTACGAGCAGTACTTC. V usage is TRBV18 and J usage is TRBJ2-7; 9 nucleotides match TRBD1. V was pared by 3 bases and J by 3 bases, with 6 bases of the junction left unmatched. The CDR3 spans 15 residues. CDR1 and CDR2 from the germline V gene are KGHSH and LQKENI.

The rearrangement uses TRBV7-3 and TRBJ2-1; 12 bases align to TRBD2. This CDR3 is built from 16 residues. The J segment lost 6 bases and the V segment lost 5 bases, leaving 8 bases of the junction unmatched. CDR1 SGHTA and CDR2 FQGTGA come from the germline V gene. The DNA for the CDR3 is TGTGCCAGCAGCGCTACTAGCGGGGGGCGAGTCAATGAGCAGTTCTTC. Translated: CASSATSGGRVNEQFF.

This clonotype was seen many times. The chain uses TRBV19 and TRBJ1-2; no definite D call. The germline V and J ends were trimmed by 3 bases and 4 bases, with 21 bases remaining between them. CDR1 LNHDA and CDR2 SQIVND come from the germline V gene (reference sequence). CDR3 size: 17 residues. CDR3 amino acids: CASSIVPPGPASYGYTF. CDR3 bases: TGTGCCAGTAGTATCGTCCCTCCGGGCCCTGCAAGCTATGGCTACACCTTC.

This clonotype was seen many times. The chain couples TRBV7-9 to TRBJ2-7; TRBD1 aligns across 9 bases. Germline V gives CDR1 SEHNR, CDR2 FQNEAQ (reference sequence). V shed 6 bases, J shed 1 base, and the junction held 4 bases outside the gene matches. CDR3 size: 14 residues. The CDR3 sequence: CASRAGTGSYEQYF. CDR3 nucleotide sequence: TGTGCCAGCAGAGCCGGGACAGGGTCCTACGAGCAGTACTTC.

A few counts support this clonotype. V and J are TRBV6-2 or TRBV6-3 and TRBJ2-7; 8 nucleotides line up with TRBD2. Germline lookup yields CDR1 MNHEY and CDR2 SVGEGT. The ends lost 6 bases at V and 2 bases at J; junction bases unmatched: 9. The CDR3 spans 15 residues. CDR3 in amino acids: CASRLQRGPPYEQYF. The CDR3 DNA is TGTGCCAGCAGACTCCAGCGGGGGCCACCCTACGAGCAGTACTTC.

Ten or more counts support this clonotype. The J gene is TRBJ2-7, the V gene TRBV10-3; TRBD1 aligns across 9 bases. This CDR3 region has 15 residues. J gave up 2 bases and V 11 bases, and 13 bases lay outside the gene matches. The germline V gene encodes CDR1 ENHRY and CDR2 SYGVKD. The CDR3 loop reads CAARDRVEGPYEQYF. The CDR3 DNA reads TGTGCCGCCCGGGACAGGGTTGAGGGTCCCTACGAGCAGTACTTC.

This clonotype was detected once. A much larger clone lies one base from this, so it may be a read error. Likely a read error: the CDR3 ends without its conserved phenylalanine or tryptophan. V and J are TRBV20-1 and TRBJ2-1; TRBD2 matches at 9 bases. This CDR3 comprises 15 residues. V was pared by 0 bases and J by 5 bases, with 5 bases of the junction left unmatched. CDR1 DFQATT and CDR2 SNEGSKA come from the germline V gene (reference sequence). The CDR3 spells CSARDAGGQNNEQFS. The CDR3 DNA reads TGCAGTGCTAGAGATGCGGGGGGGCAAAACAATGAGCAGTTCTCC.

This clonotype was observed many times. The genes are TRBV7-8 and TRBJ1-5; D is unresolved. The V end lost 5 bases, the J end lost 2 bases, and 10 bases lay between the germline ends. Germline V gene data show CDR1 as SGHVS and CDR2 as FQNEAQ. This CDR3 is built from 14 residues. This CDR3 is CASSTNRGNQPQHF. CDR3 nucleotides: TGTGCCAGCAGCACCAACCGGGGCAATCAGCCCCAGCATTTT.

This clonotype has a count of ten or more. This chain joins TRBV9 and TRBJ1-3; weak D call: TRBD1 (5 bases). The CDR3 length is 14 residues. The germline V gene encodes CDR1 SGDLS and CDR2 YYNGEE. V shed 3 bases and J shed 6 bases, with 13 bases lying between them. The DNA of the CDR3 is TGTGCCAGCAGCGACGCACAGGACTTAAACACCATATATTTT. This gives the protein CASSDAQDLNTIYF.